These T cell receptor beta chains were read from a single sample in a study of blood T cell repertoires in COVID-19. Using immunoSEQ multiplex PCR, the repertoire was profiled, and TCRdb retains in-frame clones only, with some absent. The sample shows 260,000 or so clones, 65% to 90% of them seen only once. Input material: peripheral blood. Receptors originate from a woman in her seventies with acute or convalescent COVID-19. Each CDR3 is given with its conserved first and last residue. The D gene is left open where the match is weak. A clone size is listed for some rows: how often the clone was seen (once, few, many), or a class if it is expanded.

V gene: TRBV15; D gene: .; clone size: .; CDR3 protein: CATSKGVPGRGAEAFF
V gene: TRBV3-1/TRBV3-2; D gene: TRBD1; clone size: .; CDR3 protein: CASSQIQGANEQFF
V gene: TRBV5-1; D gene: .; clone size: .; CDR3 protein: CASRETAQETQYF
V gene: TRBV6-2/TRBV6-3; D gene: .; clone size: .; CDR3 protein: CASSYGAHGYTF
V gene: TRBV27; D gene: .; clone size: .; CDR3 protein: CASSPQTGQETQYF
V gene: TRBV3-1/TRBV3-2; D gene: .; clone size: .; CDR3 protein: CASSQAGANSPLHF
V gene: TRBV5-1; D gene: TRBD1; clone size: .; CDR3 protein: CASSATGYSGNTIYF
V gene: TRBV29-1; D gene: .; clone size: once; CDR3 protein: CSVAWQGEQYF
V gene: TRBV5-1; D gene: .; clone size: .; CDR3 protein: CASSARTETYGYTF
V gene: TRBV6-6; D gene: TRBD1; clone size: .; CDR3 protein: CASSYPRDRGSYEQYF
V gene: TRBV21-1; D gene: .; clone size: .; CDR3 protein: CASSNRSGGTNTQYF
V gene: TRBV7-2; D gene: TRBD1; clone size: .; CDR3 protein: CASSLSLAGGTEAFF
V gene: TRBV5-1; D gene: TRBD2; clone size: .; CDR3 protein: CASSPGGGDEQYF
V gene: TRBV27; D gene: TRBD1; clone size: .; CDR3 protein: CASSLRQGGQPQHF
V gene: TRBV20-1; D gene: .; clone size: .; CDR3 protein: CSANPPYEQYF
V gene: TRBV5-6; D gene: .; clone size: few; CDR3 protein: CASSLRVGPGLPSNQPQHF
V gene: TRBV28; D gene: .; clone size: .; CDR3 protein: CATYSANEKLFF
V gene: TRBV27; D gene: .; clone size: .; CDR3 protein: CASRTGGLNYGYTF
V gene: TRBV19; D gene: TRBD2; clone size: .; CDR3 protein: CASSDRTSGGGGTGELFF
V gene: TRBV18; D gene: TRBD2; clone size: few; CDR3 protein: CASSPFGLAGGNEQFF
V gene: TRBV29-1; D gene: .; clone size: .; CDR3 protein: CSVMVQGAYNEQFF
V gene: TRBV5-1; D gene: .; clone size: few; CDR3 protein: CASSLIIGAGGANVLTF